The next 8 T cell receptor beta chains were all read from a single sample in a study of control samples from healthy donors and cancer patients. This table comes from immunoSEQ multiplex PCR, and its TCRdb copy is limited to in-frame clones, with some not included. The repertoire holds 150,000 to 200,000 clones, with 85% to 90% as singletons. Sequencing was performed on blood. The receptors were gathered from a woman between 50 and 59 years old in good health.

The chain uses TRBV3-1 (or the pseudogene TRBV3-2) and TRBJ1-5; a possible D gene is TRBD1 (5 bases). From germline, CDR1 is LGHDT and CDR2 YNNKEL (reference sequence). The CDR3 is made up of 12 amino acids. The ends were cut back, 4 bases at V and 6 bases at J, with 7 bases in the middle. The chain's CDR3 is CASSLRAQPQHF. DNA of the CDR3: TGTGCCAGCAGCCTCAGGGCTCAGCCCCAGCATTTT.

The chain links TRBV2 to TRBJ1-2; no firm D call. The CDR3 contains 13 residues. The germline gives CDR1 SNHLY, CDR2 FYNNEI. V was pared by 8 bases and J by 5 bases, with 15 bases between. The DNA of the CDR3 is TGTGCCAGCGGCAGTCTTAGCCCATATGGCTACACCTTC. Translation gives CASGSLSPYGYTF.

The gene calls are TRBV5-1 and TRBJ2-7; 8 bases map to TRBD2. Germline V gene sequence: CDR1 SGHRS, CDR2 YFSETQ. The J segment lost 3 bases and the V segment lost 3 bases, leaving 14 bases of the junction unmatched. The CDR3 extends over 17 amino acids. The CDR3 protein is CASSSRSGTRGFYEQYF. CDR3 nucleotide sequence: TGCGCCAGCAGCTCCCGATCCGGGACTAGGGGTTTCTACGAGCAGTACTTC.

This chain joins TRBV5-1 and TRBJ1-5, with D possibly being TRBD1 (6 bases). The CDR3 loop spans 14 amino acids. Germline V gene sequence: CDR1 SGHRS, CDR2 YFSETQ. Deletions cut 1 base from V and 7 bases from J, with 12 bases between. The CDR3 nucleotides read TGCGCCAGCAGCTTGTGGGAGGGGGAGCAGCCCCAGCATTTT. Its translation: CASSLWEGEQPQHF. The variable domain in full, with the rest retrieved from reference TRBV5-1 and TRBJ1-5, is KAGVTQTPRYLIKTRGQQVTLSCSPISGHRSVSWYQQTPGQGLQFLFEYFSETQRNKGNFPGRFSGRQFSNSRSEMNVSTLELGDSALYLCASSLWEGEQPQHFGDGTRLSIL.

This clone was counted a single time. V usage is TRBV7-9 and J usage is TRBJ1-1; 9 nucleotides line up with TRBD1. This CDR3 region has 17 residues. Germline-derived CDR1 and CDR2 are SEHNR and FQNEAQ (reference sequence). V gave up 1 base and J gave up 2 bases; unmatched junction bases: 8. CDR3 in DNA: TGTGCCAGCAGCTTAGGGTTCGGGACAGGGTTTAACACTGAAGCTTTCTTT. Translating it yields CASSLGFGTGFNTEAFF.

This chain joins TRBV9 and TRBJ2-1; D ambiguous. The germline V gene has CDR1 SGDLS and CDR2 YYNGEE. This CDR3 spans 15 amino acids. Trimming took off 0 bases at V and 0 bases at J, with 7 bases between the two ends. Written as DNA, the CDR3 is TGTGCCAGCAGCGTAGGGTCCAGCTCCTACAATGAGCAGTTCTTC. Its protein product is CASSVGSSSYNEQFF.

V is TRBV28 and J is TRBJ1-4; D might be TRBD1 (6 bases). Germline assignment: CDR1 MDHEN and CDR2 SYDVKM. Deletions cut 6 bases from V and 8 bases from J, with 10 bases between. This CDR3 region has 12 residues. The CDR3 nucleotides are TGTGCCAGCAGAGGACAGCAGGAAAAACTGTTTTTT. This sequence encodes CASRGQQEKLFF. The full variable domain, with the rest looked up from reference TRBV28 and TRBJ1-4, is DVKVTQSSRYLVKRTGEKVFLECVQDMDHENMFWYRQDPGLGLRLIYFSYDVKMKEKGDIPEGYSVSREKKERFSLILESASTNQTSMYLCASRGQQEKLFFGSGTQLSVL.

V is TRBV6-5 and J is TRBJ2-7, with a possible D match to TRBD2 (5 bases). The CDR3 spans 13 residues. The V end lost 5 bases, the J end lost 2 bases, and 10 bases lay between the germline ends. CDR1 is MNHEY and CDR2 is SVGAGI in the germline V gene. This CDR3 is CASSRPGTYEQYF. For the CDR3, the DNA is TGTGCCAGCAGTAGACCGGGGACCTACGAGCAGTACTTC.